The 24 T cell receptor beta chains listed next were all sequenced from one sample in a study of blood T cell repertoires in COVID-19. Method: immunoSEQ multiplex PCR; TCRdb's copy keeps in-frame clones and lacks some. The sample yields about 120,000 clones, about 89% seen once. Sequenced sample: peripheral blood. The receptors originated from a man aged 55-75 years with COVID-19, enrolled during active disease.

The chain links TRBV7-6 to TRBJ1-5; D is perhaps TRBD1 (5 bases). CDR1 SGHVS and CDR2 FNYEAQ come from the germline V gene. V lost 5 bases to trimming and J lost 2 bases, with 7 bases between them. The length of the CDR3 is 13 residues. CDR3: CASSPGGNQPQHF. The CDR3, as DNA: TGTGCCAGCAGCCCGGGGGGCAATCAGCCCCAGCATTTT.

The chain recombines TRBV7-2 with TRBJ2-7; 9 bases are a match to TRBD2. The length of the CDR3 is 16 residues. The junction had 10 bases not matched to a gene; V was cut back by 1 base and J by 6 bases. Germline assignment: CDR1 SGHTA and CDR2 FQGNSA. The CDR3 spells CASSLVGTSIYSEQYF. The CDR3 bases are TGTGCCAGCAGCTTAGTGGGGACTAGCATCTACTCCGAGCAGTACTTC.

The chain is built from TRBV10-2 and TRBJ1-1; no definite D call. Trimming pared 2 bases from V and 6 bases from J, leaving 10 bases between. The CDR3 sequence is 13 residues long. Germline CDR1 reads WSHSY; CDR2 reads SAAADI. Here the CDR3 DNA reads TGCGCCAGCAGTGAGGAACAGAGGGCTGAAGCTTTCTTT. Translating it yields CASSEEQRAEAFF.

The chain uses TRBV5-4 and TRBJ1-2; 7 nucleotides align to TRBD1. There are 15 residues in the CDR3. With 4 bases clipped from V and 7 bases from J, the junction kept 13 bases outside the gene matches. The germline gives CDR1 SGHNT, CDR2 YYREEE (reference sequence). CDR3 region: CASSGRGQARGGYTF. In DNA, the CDR3 is TGTGCCAGCAGCGGCCGAGGACAGGCTAGGGGTGGCTACACCTTC.

The table lists this clone with a few counts. V usage is TRBV3-1 (or the pseudogene TRBV3-2) and J usage is TRBJ2-1, with a weak D call TRBD1 (6 bases). CDR3 length equals 15 residues. Per the germline V gene, CDR1 is LGHDT and CDR2 is YNNKEL (reference sequence). V lost 4 bases and J lost 4, with 14 bases in between. In DNA, the CDR3 is TGTGCCAGCAGCCCGCAGACAGGCTTTTACAATGAGCAGTTCTTC. Translation gives CASSPQTGFYNEQFF.

V usage is TRBV20-1 and J usage is TRBJ2-1, with TRBD2 matching over 9 bases. The CDR3 runs 16 residues. Per germline, CDR1 DFQATT and CDR2 SNEGSKA (reference sequence). The V gene end was trimmed by 3 bases and the J gene end by 6 bases; junction bases not matched to a gene: 12. CDR3 nucleotides: TGCAGTGCTAGTGAACCAGGCGGGGGGGCAGTCAATGAGCAGTTCTTC. As protein: CSASEPGGGAVNEQFF.

The chain uses TRBV18 and TRBJ2-5; D possibly corresponds to TRBD1 (5 bases). Germline CDR1 KGHSH, CDR2 LQKENI. The V end lost 5 bases, the J end lost 5 bases, and 12 bases lay between the germline ends. CDR3 size: 13 residues. CDR3 sequence reads: CASSTRAEETQYF. CDR3 nucleotide sequence: TGTGCCAGCTCAACCAGGGCCGAGGAGACCCAGTACTTC.

The J gene is TRBJ1-5, the V gene TRBV5-5; TRBD1 matches at 7 bases. The CDR3 covers 16 residues. From germline, CDR1 is SGHKS and CDR2 YYEKEE (reference sequence). V lost 0 bases and J lost 4; bases outside the gene matches: 7. As DNA, the CDR3 is TGTGCCAGCAGCTTGGCGTGGACAGGCCGGAATCAGCCCCAGCATTTT. It encodes CASSLAWTGRNQPQHF.

This clone was counted a few times. The V gene is TRBV5-1, the J gene TRBJ2-5, with D hard to call. Germline V gene sequence: CDR1 SGHRS, CDR2 YFSETQ. The CDR3 is 15 amino acids. Trimming cost V 0 bases and J 4 bases, with 13 bases left between them. CDR3 amino acids: CASSLASREGETQYF. DNA of the CDR3: TGCGCCAGCAGCTTGGCCTCTAGAGAAGGAGAGACCCAGTACTTC.

The V and J genes are TRBV2 and TRBJ1-2, with 9 bases fitting TRBD1. Germline assignment: CDR1 SNHLY and CDR2 FYNNEI. Germline trimming cut 4 bases from V and 6 bases from J; bases unmatched to any gene: 6. This CDR3 is built from 14 residues. The CDR3 region has the DNA TGTGCCAGCAGTGGGGACAGGGCCGCCCATGGCTACACCTTC. It encodes CASSGDRAAHGYTF.

J is TRBJ1-1 and V is TRBV6-5; no clear D. The V gene's germline CDR1 is MNHEY and CDR2 SVGAGI. The CDR3 totals 15 residues. Trimming left V 2 bases short and J 5 bases short, with 15 bases between. CDR3 in amino acids: CASSYDGRELTEAFF. CDR3 in DNA: TGTGCCAGCAGTTACGACGGGAGGGAATTGACTGAAGCTTTCTTT.

This chain connects TRBV15 to TRBJ2-1; 7 nucleotides agree with TRBD2. The germline gives CDR1 LNHNV, CDR2 YYDKDF (reference sequence). The CDR3 runs to 14 residues. The ends lost 3 bases at V and 6 bases at J; junction bases unmatched: 5. This CDR3 is CATSRGGTVNEQFF. The CDR3 coding sequence is TGTGCCACCAGCAGGGGGGGGACGGTCAATGAGCAGTTCTTC.

V usage is TRBV7-8 and J usage is TRBJ1-1; 9 bases line up with TRBD1. V was pared by 3 bases and J by 4 bases, with 6 bases of the junction left unmatched. There are 15 residues in the CDR3. The germline CDR1 and CDR2 sequences are SGHVS and FQNEAQ. For the CDR3, the DNA is TGTGCCAGCAGCTTCATCCGGGACAGGGTCACTGAAGCTTTCTTT. Amino acid sequence: CASSFIRDRVTEAFF.

V and J are TRBV12-3 or TRBV12-4 and TRBJ1-2; 10 nucleotides match TRBD1. J lost 8 bases, V lost 6 bases, and 6 bases had no gene match. The CDR3 length is 13 residues. The CDR3 DNA reads TGTGCCAGCAGCCTCGGGACAGGGGACGGCTACACCTTC. Protein: CASSLGTGDGYTF.

DNA of the CDR3: TGTGCCAGTAGGACGACAGGGTTTCAGGCTTTCTTT. This gives the protein CASRTTGFQAFF. The chain has TRBV19 and TRBJ1-1; 7 nucleotides match TRBD1. CDR3 length equals 12 residues. V was clipped by 6 bases and J by 11 bases; unmatched bases: 9. Germline CDR1 is LNHDA and CDR2 is SQIVND (reference sequence).

The chain couples TRBV5-1 to TRBJ2-2; unclear D gene. Trimming pared 6 bases from V and 1 base from J, leaving 13 bases between. CDR1 is SGHRS, CDR2 YFSETQ, per germline. This CDR3 spans 15 amino acids. CDR3 residues: CASTPLAQNTGELFF. The CDR3 DNA follows: TGCGCCAGCACCCCACTCGCCCAGAACACCGGGGAGCTGTTTTTT.

Notes on this clone: Other DNA sequences within the sample encode an identical CDR3. This rearrangement joins TRBV4-1 to TRBJ1-1; the D is unclear. There are 14 residues in the CDR3. V gave up 0 bases and J gave up 1 base, with 6 bases separating them. Germline assignment: CDR1 MGHRA and CDR2 YSYEKL. CDR3 amino acids: CASSQDSPNTEAFF. The CDR3 DNA reads TGCGCCAGCAGCCAAGATTCTCCGAACACTGAAGCTTTCTTT.

The V call is TRBV6-5, the J call TRBJ1-1; D remains ambiguous. The CDR3 has 15 residues. Per the germline V gene, CDR1 is MNHEY and CDR2 is SVGAGI. V was trimmed by 6 bases and J by 6 bases, leaving 20 bases between them. This chain's CDR3 is CASSRLHQFKPEAFF. CDR3 nucleotides: TGTGCCAGCAGCCGACTTCACCAATTTAAGCCTGAAGCTTTCTTT.

The chain recombines TRBV7-8 with TRBJ1-3; D is possibly TRBD1 (5 bases). V was shortened by 5 bases and J by 0 bases, with 14 bases between the two germline ends. This CDR3 is 16 amino acids long. Germline loops: CDR1 SGHVS, CDR2 FQNEAQ. CDR3 bases: TGTGCCAGCAGCCTCGCCCAGGGTCTCTCTGGAAACACCATATATTTT. It translates to CASSLAQGLSGNTIYF.

This clone is a singleton in its sample. This chain links TRBV25-1 with TRBJ1-2; D is uncertain. Germline lookup yields CDR1 MGHDK and CDR2 SYGVNS. CDR3 length equals 15 residues. The V end was cut by 0 bases, the J end by 4 bases, with 12 bases between. DNA of the CDR3: TGTGCCAGCAGTGAATATACGGGTAGCAGCTATGGCTACACCTTC. Amino acid sequence: CASSEYTGSSYGYTF.

This clone was counted a few times. The chain links TRBV6-5 to TRBJ1-1; possibly TRBD1 for D (6 bases). The CDR3 loop spans 12 amino acids. V was cut by 6 bases and J by 4 bases, with 9 bases left in between. Germline assignment: CDR1 MNHEY and CDR2 SVGAGI. The CDR3 loop reads CASRQGGTEAFF. The CDR3 region has the DNA TGTGCCAGCAGACAAGGGGGCACTGAAGCTTTCTTT.

V and J are TRBV18 and TRBJ1-1; D ambiguous. Germline CDR1 is KGHSH and CDR2 is LQKENI. V was pared by 5 bases and J by 0 bases, with 10 bases between. The CDR3 extends over 14 amino acids. CDR3 sequence: CASSSGLMNTEAFF. The DNA of the CDR3 is TGTGCCAGCTCATCAGGATTAATGAACACTGAAGCTTTCTTT.

The chain carries TRBV7-9 and TRBJ1-3, with D possibly TRBD1 on 6 matching bases. This CDR3 contains 14 residues. The V and J ends lost 4 bases and 8 bases respectively, with 15 bases between them. In germline, CDR1 is SEHNR, CDR2 FQNEAQ (reference sequence). In nucleotides, the CDR3 is TGTGCCAGCAGCTACGACAGGAGGTTGGACACCATATATTTT. Its protein is CASSYDRRLDTIYF.

This chain connects TRBV27 to TRBJ2-5; a weak D match, TRBD1 (5 bases). Germline V gene data show CDR1 as MNHEY and CDR2 as SMNVEV (reference sequence). The CDR3 runs 14 residues. With 2 bases removed from V and 2 bases from J, the gap between germline ends came to 9 bases. The CDR3 loop is CASSLQGTQETQYF. The CDR3 nucleotides read TGTGCCAGCAGTTTACAGGGAACTCAAGAGACCCAGTACTTC.